This TCR beta chain came from a study of identical twins (dated by TCRdb to about 2016). About the full investigation: The study deep-sequenced TCR alpha and beta repertoires from monozygotic twins, unrelated adults of various ages and cord blood to test whether fetal clonotypes persist. Replicate twin experiments were performed at different times using different library preparation protocols to rule out contamination. Broad study findings and their caveats: In monozygotic twins, recombination models systematically underestimated out-of-frame TCR alpha sharing, but the models matched the sharing seen between unrelated individuals. Abundant cord blood beta clonotypes carried fewer insertions; young adult naive repertoires showed a weaker similar trend, while memory repertoires showed none. Invariant T cells such as MAIT and iNKT could partly confound zero-insertion analyses, although diverse VJ usage argued against such confounding for most clonotypes. Compared with coincidental sharing between unrelated individuals, an excess of low generation-probability sequences was observed among out-of-frame TCR alpha sequences shared between twins. The excess sharing between twins in beta out-of-frame sequences was weaker because fewer shared sequences reduced the signal-to-noise ratio. Because the same donors could not be followed over many years, the conclusions depended on cross-sectional statistical analysis.

Libraries were constructed by 5' RACE. The run used an Illumina HiSeq 2000. A universal primer binding site was added through template switching, and the final cDNA carried a unique molecular identifier so that TCR cDNA molecules could be counted accurately. Specific primers in the conserved constant-segment region were used to synthesize first-strand cDNA for the TCR alpha and beta chains. To control for contamination, every cDNA library carried two barcodes: a SMART-Mk sample barcode plus Illumina barcodes. TruSeq adapter sequences and Illumina sample barcodes were added in two successive PCR steps. The Illumina HiSeq platform was used with custom primers to sequence TCR alpha and beta cDNA libraries. From the authors' description of their analysis: MiGEC was used to process raw reads and extract unique molecular identifiers, and MiXCR was used to find CDR3 positions. Recombination models were inferred per individual with the repgenHMM and IGoR tools using an EM algorithm. The tcR package in R was used for shared clonotype analysis, with sharing normalized by the product of cloneset sizes. Out-of-frame nonproductive sequences were analyzed to study raw recombination free of thymic and clonal selection effects. TCRdb handled the public reads itself, with Q25 trimming in fastp and clone calling in MiXCR, and kept productive beta chains. For every CDR3 protein sequence, its rows merge into one entry that carries the most common genes and DNA. The V and J calls were not made by the authors but by TCRdb's processing. The sample data list 640,000 or so distinct CDR3 sequences, and around 5.7% of these were observed just once. 1.5% to 2% of the sample lies in the top ten.

Based on the germline V gene, the CDR1 and CDR2 sequences are SGHDN and FVKESK. After removal of 1 base from V and 8 bases from J, the junction retains 3 bases not matched to a gene. CDR3 length: 13 amino acids, cysteine to phenylalanine. Only the CDR3 portion is preserved as DNA: 39 bases, with reading frame beginning at the first base. All donors were healthy Caucasians. Three unrelated non-twin adults were also sequenced: a male aged 18 to 30, a male aged 50 to 59 and a female aged 50 to 59. Miltenyi CD45RO+ enrichment and human naive T-cell isolation kits were used to isolate memory (CD45RO+) and naive T cells from PBMC. Concerning this clonotype itself: Its target antigen remains unknown. Base qualities are not provided; no much larger clone lies one nucleotide away.

The sequence came from a man younger than 30 in good health. Material for sequencing was naive T cells sorted from blood. The cell subset or site label, read with the paper, signifies: cells isolated with a human naive T-cell isolation kit. The chain employs TRBV14 and TRBJ1-2; 8 of the junction bases match TRBD1. CDR3 protein: CASSQAPGGGYTF. The DNA is TGTGCCAGCAGCCAAGCCCCAGGGGGCGGCTACACCTTC.